This T cell receptor beta chain comes out of a study of blood T cell repertoires in COVID-19 (dated by TCRdb to about 2020). In the study overall: Collaborator samples came from the United States, Italy and Spain and covered acute and convalescent phases of COVID-19. The prospective study material was composed of cDNA or gDNA derived from T cells, B-cell-depleted T cells, or PBMCs. Where HLA class I and class II types were available, the types were taken from metadata supplied by the sample provider, not from assay-based typing. Samples came from the ongoing ImmuneRACE study (first 160 participants) plus 1,254 subjects from 6 global collaborators. The repertoires were made available in a free public database intended to serve as a resource for research on the immune response to SARS-CoV-2. The dataset comprised deeply sampled blood TCRbeta repertoires from subjects exposed to, actively infected with, or recovered from COVID-19. A de-identified subject ID, COVID-19 status, age in years and sex were almost always included in the sample metadata.

TCRbeta CDR3 regions were amplified from genomic DNA by means of the immunoSEQ Assay, a bias-controlled multiplex PCR. Concerning the study's data processing: The number of nucleated cells in each sample was estimated from the amplification of reference gene primers within the assay. Sequence reads were collapsed and filtered to measure the absolute abundance of every unique TCRbeta CDR3 rearrangement. For each sample, productive Simpson clonality was calculated as the square root of Simpson's diversity index over productive rearrangements. The table comes from immuneACCESS by way of TCRdb, which keeps in-frame sequences with V and J called. Part of the clones is missing from these tables; in studies checked, under half for an unresolved V gene and the rest for unknown reasons. The DNA was the basis for D and trimming; V, J and clone size are from that table. Here the sample has under 95,000 clones; about 90% occur a single time. In total, the top ten clones hold under 8% of the sample.

Beyond this particular receptor, the publication reports: The quantity of clinical and demographic metadata differed by source and by participant and was supplied without curation.

The collaborating institutions used their own protocols to collect whole blood in K2EDTA tubes. Collaborator samples were shipped for TCRbeta analysis as frozen whole blood, isolated PBMCs, or DNA extracted from either sample type. Notes on this clone: The antigen this receptor binds is unknown. The record has no base qualities; no much larger clone is one base away.

For this chain, trimming is 10 bases at the V end and 7 bases at the J end, and the number of junction bases without a gene match is 10. CDR1 SGHAT and CDR2 FQNNGV were looked up in the germline V gene. The CDR3 runs 13 amino acids, cysteine and phenylalanine included. Only CDR3 DNA remains: 39 bases, in frame from the first base. The sequenced sample consisted of peripheral blood. The clonotype was recovered from a human donor with acute or convalescent COVID-19. The donor label of this sample is uncertain. Rearrangement joined TRBV11-2 to TRBJ2-1; TRBD1 fits 7 bases in the junction. The CDR3 in this case is CATLQGTRNEQFF. The DNA sequence is TGTGCCACCCTACAGGGGACGAGGAATGAGCAGTTCTTC. The CDR3 plus the reference TRBV11-2 and TRBJ2-1 genes for the other parts give the full variable domain: EAGVAQSPRYKIIEKRQSVAFWCNPISGHATLYWYQQILGQGPKLLIQFQNNGVVDDSQLPKDRFSAERLKGVDSTLKIQPAKLEDSAVYLCATLQGTRNEQFFGPGTRLTVL.